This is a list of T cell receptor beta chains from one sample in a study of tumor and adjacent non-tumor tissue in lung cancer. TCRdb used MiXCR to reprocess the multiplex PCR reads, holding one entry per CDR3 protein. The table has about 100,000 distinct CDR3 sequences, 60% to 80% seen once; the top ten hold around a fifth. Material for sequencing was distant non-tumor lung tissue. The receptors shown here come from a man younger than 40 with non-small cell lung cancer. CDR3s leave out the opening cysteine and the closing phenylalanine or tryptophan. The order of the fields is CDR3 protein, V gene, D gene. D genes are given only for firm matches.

ASSLHRWGNTEAF TRBV11-2 NA
ASSPRGYDTDAF TRBV11-2 TRBD1
ASSYTGAEQF TRBV7-9 TRBD1
VSNSRDGTYEQY TRBV11-3 NA
ASSEEGTGAGGYT TRBV6-1 TRBD1
SARDPAGPSGNTIY TRBV20-1 NA
ASSGDRNAEAF TRBV11-1 NA
ASSARVAGARELL TRBV7-9 TRBD2
ASSTSRLDTQY TRBV6-5 NA
ANSESRDQPQH TRBV10-2 NA
STGGGLGEKLF TRBV29-1 NA
NAVGGQVLDTQY TRBV20-1 NA
ASIQVKAGREGYT TRBV4-1 NA
ASSRRSNGHF TRBV12-3/TRBV12-4 NA
ASSLAGTNTEAF TRBV11-2 NA
ASRFYGPREQF TRBV6-2/TRBV6-3 NA
ASCLEDYYSYEQY TRBV7-8 NA
ASSYSPRSTYEQY TRBV6-2/TRBV6-3 NA